This paragraph covers one T cell receptor beta chain sequence. Its cognate antigen is unknown. The table came from immunoSEQ multiplex PCR; TCRdb's copy has only in-frame clones and leaves some out. The sample lists fewer than 200,000 clones, 92% occurring once. There are 14 residues in the CDR3. CDR1 is SGHNT and CDR2 is YYREEE in the germline V gene (reference sequence). The V and J ends lost 4 bases and 10 bases, in that order; junction bases with no gene match: 8. The sample belongs to a study of T cell responses to AZD1222 COVID-19 vaccine. Whole-study findings and limits: Only 5 or 6 people who got AZD1222 tested seropositive at baseline. Reports indicate that nearly half of spike-specific TCRs are directed at unmutated variant regions. At 160-218 and 743-854, vaccine-associated CD4 TCRs were dominant, and they spanned spike.

The sequenced sample was peripheral blood, obtained on day 0 of AZD1222 vaccination. The receptor was isolated from an adult in good health. The chain joins TRBV5-4 to TRBJ1-6; 7 bases map to TRBD1. CDR3 DNA sequence: TGTGCCAGCAGCCCATACAGGGGAAGCTCACCCCTCCACTTT. Translation: CASSPYRGSSPLHF.